These 2 T cell receptor beta chains came from one sample sequenced in a study of blood T cells in healthy people across ages. The second PCR ran roughly 6 to 11 cycles with a sample-barcoded 5' primer and J-beta primers. MiXCR, run by TCRdb on the 5' RACE reads, gives a single entry per CDR3 protein. Here the sample spans some 1.8 million distinct CDR3 sequences, more than 35% being singletons. The sequencing sample was made of blood. The receptors originated from a human donor in good health.

This chain links TRBV18 with TRBJ2-1; a possible D gene is TRBD1 (6 bases). The V end was cut by 5 bases, the J end by 5 bases, with 13 bases between. The CDR3 is 14 amino acids. Per the germline V gene, CDR1 is KGHSH and CDR2 is LQKENI. CDR3 bases: TGTGCCAGCTCATTCATGGGGGCGGACAATGAGCAGTTCTTC. Its protein is CASSFMGADNEQFF.

This clonotype was counted a single time. This chain joins TRBV7-6 and TRBJ2-7; D may be TRBD1 or TRBD2 (6 bases each). The ends were cut back, 2 bases at V and 8 bases at J, with 19 bases in the middle. The CDR3 has 15 amino acids. Germline V CDR1 and CDR2: SGHVS, FNYEAQ. The CDR3 DNA is TGTGCCAGCAGCTTATCCGAGACAGGACTACGCAAGCAGTACTTC. Protein sequence: CASSLSETGLRKQYF.